This is a list of T cell receptor beta chains from one sample in a study of T cell responses to AZD1222 COVID-19 vaccine. Measured with immunoSEQ multiplex PCR; TCRdb has only the in-frame clones, and not every one. The sample carries some 140,000 clones, approximately 90% recorded once. This material consisted of peripheral blood, taken on day 0 of AZD1222 vaccination. These receptors were obtained from an adult in good health. The CDR3 runs from the conserved cysteine through the conserved F or W.

v_call: TRBV10-3
cdr3_aa: CAISVGRDYEQYF

v_call: TRBV11-2
cdr3_aa: CASSPPPRQGGGYTF

v_call: TRBV5-4
cdr3_aa: CASSLQGLAEAFF

v_call: TRBV21-1
cdr3_aa: CASTRRQGNTEAFF

v_call: TRBV11-2
cdr3_aa: CATGRRDRGKEQYF

v_call: TRBV10-2
cdr3_aa: CASILGLAGPPTQYF

v_call: TRBV7-9
cdr3_aa: CASSPGRGREGWSAGELFF

v_call: TRBV12-3/TRBV12-4
cdr3_aa: CASSSTGNTEAFF

v_call: TRBV18
cdr3_aa: CASSPSPRGVNTEAFF

v_call: TRBV7-2
cdr3_aa: CASSLAAGTEAFF

v_call: TRBV6-5
cdr3_aa: CASSRAGGETQYF

v_call: TRBV7-2
cdr3_aa: CASSFEFYNEQFF

v_call: TRBV6-5
cdr3_aa: CASSHEKSSYNEQFF

v_call: TRBV7-9
cdr3_aa: CASSLSGARTDTQYF

v_call: TRBV7-8
cdr3_aa: CASSLEVGSSGNTIYF

v_call: TRBV7-2
cdr3_aa: CASNPSGQVNEKLFF

v_call: TRBV25-1
cdr3_aa: CASSDWTGANVLTF

v_call: TRBV9
cdr3_aa: CASSGGDWHTEAFF

v_call: TRBV19
cdr3_aa: CASSIPGQGYSPLHF

v_call: TRBV7-2
cdr3_aa: CASSLGTGIRELFF

v_call: TRBV24-1
cdr3_aa: CATSDGGQETQYF

v_call: TRBV27
cdr3_aa: CASSLGTGPEKLFF

v_call: TRBV7-2
cdr3_aa: CASSLGGGSYEQYF

v_call: TRBV27
cdr3_aa: CASSFYSGQITETNQPQHF

v_call: TRBV4-3
cdr3_aa: CASSQDLRTNNSPLHF

v_call: TRBV3-1/TRBV3-2
cdr3_aa: CASSQDMPDNQPQHF

v_call: TRBV4-3
cdr3_aa: CASSQDTIWGNQPQHF

v_call: TRBV13
cdr3_aa: CASSLGRFTEQYF

v_call: TRBV6-5
cdr3_aa: CASSSTGTEQYF

v_call: TRBV6-1
cdr3_aa: CASSVVLEGANEKLFF

v_call: TRBV29-1
cdr3_aa: CSVEDGRTGIFEQYF

v_call: TRBV5-1
cdr3_aa: CASSLGAGYTF

v_call: TRBV7-3
cdr3_aa: CASSLTRGRGETQYF

v_call: TRBV14
cdr3_aa: CASSHSTPSSGNTIYF

v_call: TRBV11-2
cdr3_aa: CASSPGRLSYNEQFF

v_call: TRBV4-3
cdr3_aa: CASSQDVRLRYGYTF

v_call: TRBV7-8
cdr3_aa: CASSLVDTGELFF

v_call: TRBV5-1
cdr3_aa: CASSPGGGMSNQPQHF

v_call: TRBV7-2
cdr3_aa: CASSYTHGAGVSPLHF

v_call: TRBV9
cdr3_aa: CASSRGGENSPLHF

v_call: TRBV28
cdr3_aa: CASSPLRGQGADEQFF

v_call: TRBV24-1
cdr3_aa: CATSDPIGANYGYTF

v_call: TRBV7-2
cdr3_aa: CASSISATGPEAFF

v_call: TRBV7-2
cdr3_aa: CASSTSSGSYEQYF

v_call: TRBV20-1
cdr3_aa: CSAGDRGKAFF

v_call: TRBV7-9
cdr3_aa: CASMAGGAGNTIYF

v_call: TRBV13
cdr3_aa: CASSQRQPTYYGYTF

v_call: TRBV6-5
cdr3_aa: CASSYSGQYNSPLHF

v_call: TRBV7-2
cdr3_aa: CASSTQGGKNIQYF

v_call: TRBV7-2
cdr3_aa: CASSLLLEQFF

v_call: TRBV9
cdr3_aa: CASGQRTNTEAFF

v_call: TRBV7-9
cdr3_aa: CASSLEAGAVGYGYTF

v_call: TRBV4-3
cdr3_aa: CASSQDSPHRGFSYNSPLHF

v_call: TRBV9
cdr3_aa: CASSALTGGDEQYF

v_call: TRBV10-3
cdr3_aa: CAISELGEETQYF